Presented here are 11 T cell receptor beta chains from one specimen sequenced in a study of response to subunit inactivated influenza vaccine. Via MiXCR, TCRdb re-called the RT-PCR reads, giving one row per CDR3 protein. The sample has 630,000 or so distinct CDR3 sequences; more than 15% are singletons. The material sequenced was PBMCs from blood, taken 11 to 12 days after vaccination. The receptor source for this set is a man in his fifties or sixties who received an inactivated influenza vaccine.

This clonotype was picked up a small number of times. The J gene is TRBJ2-1, the V gene TRBV9; D unclear. Germline CDR1 SGDLS, CDR2 YYNGEE. The CDR3 is 13 amino acids. Trimming shortened V by 0 bases and J by 7 bases, and 8 bases separated the two germline ends. DNA of the CDR3: TGTGCCAGCAGCGTAGCTACCCGGAATGAGCAGTTCTTC. This codes for CASSVATRNEQFF.

Worth noting for this clonotype: Just one base apart from a much larger clone, this may be a read error. The rearrangement uses TRBV7-9 and TRBJ1-1; 7 nucleotides line up with TRBD1. This CDR3 has 17 residues. CDR1 SEHNR and CDR2 FQNEAQ come from the germline V gene (reference sequence). The CDR3 reads CAGSLDRTGQYYTEAFF. CDR3 nucleotides: TGTGCCGGCAGCTTAGACCGGACAGGCCAGTACTACACTGAAGCTTTCTTT.

This chain uses TRBV4-2 with TRBJ2-3, with 13 positions matching TRBD2. The germline CDR1 and CDR2 sequences are LGHNA and YNFKEQ. The CDR3 totals 18 residues. V lost 5 bases and J lost 0; bases outside the gene matches: 8. CDR3 in amino acids: CASSTGLAGVPSTDTQYF. The CDR3 DNA is TGTGCCAGCAGCACAGGACTAGCGGGAGTTCCTAGCACAGATACGCAGTATTTT.

V usage is TRBV4-1 and J usage is TRBJ2-7; D uncertain. Germline loops: CDR1 MGHRA, CDR2 YSYEKL. CDR3 length: 14 amino acids. The ends were cut back, 0 bases at V and 1 base at J, with 7 bases in the middle. CDR3 nucleotides: TGCGCCAGCAGCCAAGAATCCAGATCCTACGAGCAGTACTTC. Translating it yields CASSQESRSYEQYF.

The chain carries TRBV20-1 and TRBJ1-4; D gene ambiguous. This CDR3 has 12 amino acids. The germline CDR1 and CDR2 sequences are DFQATT and SNEGSKA (reference sequence). With 8 bases removed from V and 10 bases from J, the gap between germline ends came to 17 bases. CDR3 in amino acids: CSIPDLAAKLFF. CDR3 DNA sequence: TGCAGTATCCCGGACCTGGCTGCAAAACTGTTTTTT.

This clonotype was found a few times. The gene calls are TRBV6-1 and TRBJ2-1, with no clear D. This CDR3 region has 15 residues. Germline CDR1 and CDR2: MNHNS and SASEGT. The germline V and J ends were trimmed by 6 bases and 0 bases, with 12 bases remaining between them. This CDR3 is CASSPVSSSYNEQFF. CDR3 coding DNA: TGTGCCAGCAGCCCGGTCTCGAGCTCCTACAATGAGCAGTTCTTC.

The rearrangement joins TRBV19 to TRBJ1-5; D is possibly TRBD1 (5 bases). The CDR3 sequence is 14 residues long. Trimming shortened V by 6 bases and J by 3 bases, and 12 bases separated the two germline ends. Per the germline V gene, CDR1 is LNHDA and CDR2 is SQIVND (reference sequence). CDR3 in amino acids: CASSGTGYNQPQHF. CDR3 nucleotide sequence: TGTGCCAGTAGCGGAACAGGATACAATCAGCCCCAGCATTTT.

The CDR3, as DNA: TGTGCCAGCAGCCCCAGGGTTGTCTTTGAGACCCAGTACTTC. Translated: CASSPRVVFETQYF. The rearrangement uses TRBV7-9 and TRBJ2-5; D may be TRBD1 (5 bases). There are 14 residues in the CDR3. Between the trimmed V and J ends, which lost 5 bases and 5 bases, there was a span of 15 bases. Germline V gene lookup returns CDR1 SEHNR and CDR2 FQNEAQ (reference sequence). The entire variable domain, with the rest obtained from reference TRBV7-9 and TRBJ2-5, is as follows: DTGVSQNPRHKITKRGQNVTFRCDPISEHNRLYWYRQTLGQGPEFLTYFQNEAQLEKSRLLSDRFSAERPKGSFSTLEIQRTEQGDSAMYLCASSPRVVFETQYFGPGTRLLVL.

This clonotype was observed a few times. The chain uses TRBV5-1 and TRBJ2-5; D not certain. V shed 4 bases and J shed 1 base, with 14 bases lying between them. The CDR3 is made up of 15 amino acids. Germline V gene data show CDR1 as SGHRS and CDR2 as YFSETQ. In DNA form, the CDR3 reads TGCGCCAGCAGCCCGATGCGGTCGACCCAAGAGACCCAGTACTTC. As protein: CASSPMRSTQETQYF.

V and J are TRBV28 and TRBJ2-1; a possible D gene is TRBD2 (6 bases). From germline, CDR1 is MDHEN and CDR2 SYDVKM. CDR3 length equals 14 residues. The CDR3 DNA sequence: TGTGGAACTCTAGAGGTCGGAGGGCAGGGTGAGCAGTTCTTC. It yields the protein CGTLEVGGQGEQFF.

The chain recombines TRBV12-3 or TRBV12-4 with TRBJ1-2; a weak D match, TRBD1 (5 bases). The V end lost 4 bases, the J end lost 2 bases, and 5 bases lay between the germline ends. The CDR3 loop spans 12 amino acids. The DNA of the CDR3 is TGTGCCAGCAGTTCAGGGAACTATGGCTACACCTTC. Encoded protein: CASSSGNYGYTF.